This entry is about one TCR beta chain. The CDR3 is 15 amino acids. V lost 6 bases and J lost 9; bases outside the gene matches: 13. Per germline, CDR1 MNHEY and CDR2 SMNVEV (reference sequence). This specimen belongs to a study of cytomegalovirus exposure and HLA in healthy donors. PCR amplification relied on 60 Vbeta primers (plus 13 Jbeta primers). Clones were sequenced by immunoSEQ multiplex PCR, and TCRdb holds only the in-frame ones, with some missing. The top ten hold over 3% of the sample, which has roughly 130,000 clones, 80% seen once. This receptor was taken from a middle-aged woman in good health and CMV-seronegative. The specimen sequenced was PBMCs. The chain carries TRBV27 and TRBJ2-1, with 8 bases that match TRBD1. The CDR3 nucleotides are TGTGCCAGCAGGCGAGACAGGGGATATGGCGGTGAGCAGTTCTTC. It specifies CASRRDRGYGGEQFF.